This T cell receptor beta chain comes out of a study of glioma-infiltrating T cells after dendritic cell vaccination. The overall study: Dendritic cells derived from monocytes and pulsed with autologous tumor lysate formed the vaccine.

Losses at the gene ends were 1 base for V and 3 bases for J; bases not matched to a gene: 9. The length of the CDR3 is 16 residues. Germline V gives CDR1 LNHNV, CDR2 YYDKDF (reference sequence). Time point indicated: after dendritic cell vaccination, including at tumor progression/relapse. Selection required adequate fresh-frozen tumor tissue plus more than two years' survival data. This table comes from immunoSEQ multiplex PCR, and its TCRdb copy is limited to in-frame clones, with some not included. The table shows around 87,000 clones, with around 86% occurring only once. A note on this clone: No antigen is known for it.

Study results and caveats: Complete blood and tumor specimen sets were limited to few patients.

The chain carries TRBV15 and TRBJ2-7, with 7 nucleotides matching TRBD2. This clonotype was sampled from a human donor with glioblastoma. The sequenced sample was blood, obtained after dendritic cell vaccination. CDR3 nucleotide sequence: TGTGCCACCAGCAGAGGGGCGGGGGTGATTAACTACGAGCAGTACTTC. Encoded protein: CATSRGAGVINYEQYF. Full variable domain (missing parts from reference TRBV15 and TRBJ2-7): DAMVIQNPRYQVTQFGKPVTLSCSQTLNHNVMYWYQQKSSQAPKLLFHYYDKDFNNEADTPDNFQSRRPNTSFCFLDIRSPGLGDTAMYLCATSRGAGVINYEQYFGPGTRLTVT.